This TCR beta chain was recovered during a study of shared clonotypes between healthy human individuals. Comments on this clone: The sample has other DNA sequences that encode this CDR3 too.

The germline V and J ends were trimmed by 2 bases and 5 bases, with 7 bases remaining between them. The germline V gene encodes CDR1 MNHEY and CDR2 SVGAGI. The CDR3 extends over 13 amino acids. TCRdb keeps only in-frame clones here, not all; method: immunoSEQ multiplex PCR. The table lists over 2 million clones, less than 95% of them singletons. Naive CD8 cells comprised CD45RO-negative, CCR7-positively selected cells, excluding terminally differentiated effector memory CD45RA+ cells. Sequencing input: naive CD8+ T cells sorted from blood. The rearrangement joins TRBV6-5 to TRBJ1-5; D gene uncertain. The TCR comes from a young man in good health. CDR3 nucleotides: TGTGCCAGCAGTTACCGGGGAGATCAGCCCCAGCATTTT. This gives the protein CASSYRGDQPQHF.